This T cell receptor (beta chain) was sequenced in a study of OX40 agonist ivuxolimab in advanced cancers. Overall study context: Of the participants, approximately 36% had some prior anti-PD-1, anti-PD-L1 or anti-CTLA-4 therapy, which was allowed. Study results and caveats: By week 6 at 0.1 to 3.0 mg/kg, blood CD4+ and CD8+ T cells had expanded clonally.

Libraries were prepared by immunoSEQ multiplex PCR; TCRdb keeps only in-frame clonotypes and omits some of them. The sample contains about 80,000 clones, 75% to 90% of which appear only once. As concerns this clone: Antigen specificity is unknown.

The input for sequencing was CD4+ or CD8+ T cells sorted from blood, taken in a trial of the OX40 agonist ivuxolimab. This receptor was identified in an adult with an advanced solid tumor such as melanoma, head and neck, liver or kidney cancer.

The CDR3 loop is CASSPRGGETQYF. The CDR3 DNA reads as TGTGCCAGCTCACCACGCGGGGGCGAGACCCAGTACTTC. This chain joins TRBV18 and TRBJ2-5; weak D call: TRBD2 (7 bases). The CDR3 runs to 13 residues. Trimming shortened V by 1 base and J by 5 bases, and 8 bases separated the two germline ends. Germline CDR1 is KGHSH and CDR2 is LQKENI.